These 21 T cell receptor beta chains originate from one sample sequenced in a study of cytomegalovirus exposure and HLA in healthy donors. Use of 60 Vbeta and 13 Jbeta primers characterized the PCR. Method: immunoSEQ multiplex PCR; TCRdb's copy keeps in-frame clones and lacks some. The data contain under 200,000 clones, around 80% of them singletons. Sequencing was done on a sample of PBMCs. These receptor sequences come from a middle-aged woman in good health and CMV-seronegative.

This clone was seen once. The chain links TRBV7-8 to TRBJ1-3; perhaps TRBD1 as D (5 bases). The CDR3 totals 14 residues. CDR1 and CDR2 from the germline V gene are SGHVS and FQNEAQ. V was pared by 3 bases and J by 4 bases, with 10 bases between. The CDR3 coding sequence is TGTGCCAGCAGCTTGGGGGGAGTCGGAAACACCATATATTTT. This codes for CASSLGGVGNTIYF.

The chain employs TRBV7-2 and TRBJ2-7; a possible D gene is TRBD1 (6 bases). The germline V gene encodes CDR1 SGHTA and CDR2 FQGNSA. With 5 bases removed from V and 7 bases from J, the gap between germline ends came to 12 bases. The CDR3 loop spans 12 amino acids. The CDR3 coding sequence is TGTGCCAGCAGCCGAGGGGGTGGAGAGCAGTACTTC. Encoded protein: CASSRGGGEQYF.

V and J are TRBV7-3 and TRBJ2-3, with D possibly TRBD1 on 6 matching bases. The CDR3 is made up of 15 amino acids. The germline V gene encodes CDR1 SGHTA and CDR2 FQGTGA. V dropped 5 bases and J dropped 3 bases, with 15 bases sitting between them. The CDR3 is CASSPTGWGTDTQYF. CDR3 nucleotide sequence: TGTGCCAGCAGCCCGACAGGTTGGGGGACAGATACGCAGTATTTT.

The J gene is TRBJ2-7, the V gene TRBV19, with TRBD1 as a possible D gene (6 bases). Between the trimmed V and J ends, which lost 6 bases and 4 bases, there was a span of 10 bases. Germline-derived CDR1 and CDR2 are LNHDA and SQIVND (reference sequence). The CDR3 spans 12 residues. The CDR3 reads CASRGTKYEQYF. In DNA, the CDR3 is TGTGCCAGTAGGGGGACAAAATACGAGCAGTACTTC.

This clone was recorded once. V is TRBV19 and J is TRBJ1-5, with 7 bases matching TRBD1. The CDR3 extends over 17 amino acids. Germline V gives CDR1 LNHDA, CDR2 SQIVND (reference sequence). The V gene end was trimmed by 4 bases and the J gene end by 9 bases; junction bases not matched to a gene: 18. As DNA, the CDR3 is TGTGCCAGTAGTACTAGGGATCAGGGGGGCCTATTTGGGCCCCAGCATTTT. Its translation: CASSTRDQGGLFGPQHF.

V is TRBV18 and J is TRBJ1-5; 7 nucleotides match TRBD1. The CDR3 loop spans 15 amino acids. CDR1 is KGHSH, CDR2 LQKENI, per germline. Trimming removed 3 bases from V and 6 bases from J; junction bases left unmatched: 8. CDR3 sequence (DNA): TGTGCCAGCTCACCGCAACAGGGGACCAGTCAGCCCCAGCATTTT. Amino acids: CASSPQQGTSQPQHF.

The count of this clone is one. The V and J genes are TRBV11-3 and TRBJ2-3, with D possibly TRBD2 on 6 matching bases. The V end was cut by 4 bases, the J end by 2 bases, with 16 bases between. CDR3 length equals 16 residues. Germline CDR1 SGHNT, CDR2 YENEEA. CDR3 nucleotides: TGTGCCAGCAGCTCCAACCCTGGGGGGATCACAGATACGCAGTATTTT. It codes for CASSSNPGGITDTQYF.

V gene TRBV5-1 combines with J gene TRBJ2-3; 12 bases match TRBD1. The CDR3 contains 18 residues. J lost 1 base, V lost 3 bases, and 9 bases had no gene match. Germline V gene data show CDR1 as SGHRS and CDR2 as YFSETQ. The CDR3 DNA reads TGCGCCAGCAGCTGGGGGGACAGGGGGCCTCTGGGCACAGATACGCAGTATTTT. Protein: CASSWGDRGPLGTDTQYF.

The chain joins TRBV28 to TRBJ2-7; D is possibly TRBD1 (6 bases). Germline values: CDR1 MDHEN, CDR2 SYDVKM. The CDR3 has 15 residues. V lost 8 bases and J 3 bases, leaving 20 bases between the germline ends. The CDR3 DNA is TGTGCCAGCGAGGATAGGGGCAGGGGAATCTACGAGCAGTACTTC. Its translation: CASEDRGRGIYEQYF.

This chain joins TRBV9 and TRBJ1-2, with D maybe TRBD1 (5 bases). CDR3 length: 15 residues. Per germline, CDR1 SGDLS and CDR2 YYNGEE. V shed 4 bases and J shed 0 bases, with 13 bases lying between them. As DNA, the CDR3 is TGTGCCAGCAGCTTGGAGGGACGGGCTAACTATGGCTACACCTTC. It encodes CASSLEGRANYGYTF. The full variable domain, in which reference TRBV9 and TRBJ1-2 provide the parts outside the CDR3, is DSGVTQTPKHLITATGQRVTLRCSPRSGDLSVYWYQQSLDQGLQFLIQYYNGEERAKGNILERFSAQQFPDLHSELNLSSLELGDSALYFCASSLEGRANYGYTFGSGTRLTVV.

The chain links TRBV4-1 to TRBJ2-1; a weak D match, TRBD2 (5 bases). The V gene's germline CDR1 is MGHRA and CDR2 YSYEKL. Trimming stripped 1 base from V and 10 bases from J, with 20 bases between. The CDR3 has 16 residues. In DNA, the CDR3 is TGCGCCAGCAGCCAAGCGCCGGGCGGGTACGTTTGGGAGCAGTTCTTC. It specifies CASSQAPGGYVWEQFF.

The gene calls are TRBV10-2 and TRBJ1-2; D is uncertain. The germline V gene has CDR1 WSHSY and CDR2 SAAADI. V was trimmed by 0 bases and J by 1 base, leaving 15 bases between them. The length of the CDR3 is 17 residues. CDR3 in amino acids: CASSESTEALFNYGYTF. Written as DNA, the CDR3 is TGCGCCAGCAGTGAGTCGACGGAGGCCCTTTTTAACTATGGCTACACCTTC.

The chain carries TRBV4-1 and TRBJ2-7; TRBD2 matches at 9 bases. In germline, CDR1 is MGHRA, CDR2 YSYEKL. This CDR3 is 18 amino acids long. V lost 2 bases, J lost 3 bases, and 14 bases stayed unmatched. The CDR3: CASSQHGAGLAGIYEQYF. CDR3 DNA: TGCGCCAGCAGCCAACATGGGGCGGGACTAGCAGGCATCTACGAGCAGTACTTC.

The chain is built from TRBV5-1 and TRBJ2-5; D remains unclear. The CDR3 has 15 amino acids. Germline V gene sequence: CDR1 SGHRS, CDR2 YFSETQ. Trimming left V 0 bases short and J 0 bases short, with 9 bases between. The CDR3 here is CASSLAAGYQETQYF. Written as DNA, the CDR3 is TGCGCCAGCAGCTTGGCCGCTGGCTACCAAGAGACCCAGTACTTC.

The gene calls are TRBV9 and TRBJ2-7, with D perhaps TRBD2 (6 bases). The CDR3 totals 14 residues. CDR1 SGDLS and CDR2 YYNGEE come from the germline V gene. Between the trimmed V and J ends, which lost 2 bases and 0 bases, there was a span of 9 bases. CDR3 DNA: TGTGCCAGCAGCGTGGGGGGACCCTCCTACGAGCAGTACTTC. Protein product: CASSVGGPSYEQYF.

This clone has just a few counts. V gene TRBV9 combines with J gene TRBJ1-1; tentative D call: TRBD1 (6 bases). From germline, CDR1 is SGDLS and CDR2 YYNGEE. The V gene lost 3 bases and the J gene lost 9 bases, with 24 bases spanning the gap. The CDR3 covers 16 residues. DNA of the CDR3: TGTGCCAGCAGCGGGGATGAAAAGGGACACCTGGGGAAAGCTTTCTTT. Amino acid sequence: CASSGDEKGHLGKAFF.

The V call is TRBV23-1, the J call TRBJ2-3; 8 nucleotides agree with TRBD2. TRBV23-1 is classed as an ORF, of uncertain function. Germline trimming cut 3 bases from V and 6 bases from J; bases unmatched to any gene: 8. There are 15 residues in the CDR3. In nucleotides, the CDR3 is TGCGCCAGCAGTCATGTAGCGGGATTTGGGGATACGCAGTATTTT. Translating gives CASSHVAGFGDTQYF.

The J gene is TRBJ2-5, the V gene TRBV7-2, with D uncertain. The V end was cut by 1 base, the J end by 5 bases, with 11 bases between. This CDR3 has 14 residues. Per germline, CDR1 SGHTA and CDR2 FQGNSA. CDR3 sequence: CASSLGVGLETQYF. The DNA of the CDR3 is TGTGCCAGCAGCTTAGGCGTTGGGCTGGAGACCCAGTACTTC.

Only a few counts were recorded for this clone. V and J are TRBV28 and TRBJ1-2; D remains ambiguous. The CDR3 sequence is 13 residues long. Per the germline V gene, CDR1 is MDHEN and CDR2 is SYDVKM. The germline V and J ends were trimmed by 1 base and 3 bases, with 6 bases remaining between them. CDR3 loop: CASSLFTDYGYTF. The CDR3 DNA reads TGTGCCAGCAGTTTATTCACGGACTATGGCTACACCTTC.

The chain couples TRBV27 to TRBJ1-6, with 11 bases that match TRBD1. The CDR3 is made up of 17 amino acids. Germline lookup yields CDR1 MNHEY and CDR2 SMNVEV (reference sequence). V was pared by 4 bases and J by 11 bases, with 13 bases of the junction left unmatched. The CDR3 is CASSSRDRGFGNPPLHF. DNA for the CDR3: TGTGCCAGCAGTTCCCGGGACAGGGGGTTTGGTAACCCACCCCTCCACTTT.

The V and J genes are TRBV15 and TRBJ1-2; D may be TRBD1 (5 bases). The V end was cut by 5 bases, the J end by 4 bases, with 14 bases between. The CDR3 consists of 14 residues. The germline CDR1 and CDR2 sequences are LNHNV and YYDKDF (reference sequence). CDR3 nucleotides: TGTGCCACCAGCTCTAACCGGGGGATCTATGGCTACACCTTC. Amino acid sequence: CATSSNRGIYGYTF.